This TCR beta chain was recovered during a study of beta chain features in type 1 diabetes. For the study at large: Sorted cells examined across all samples numbered about 110,000,000. General study points: VDJ junctions in type 1 diabetes patients carried more deletions and fewer insertions. Shortening of TCRB CDR3s, moderate but significant, appeared in all four CD4+ subsets of Type 1 diabetes patients.

A CD45RO/CCR7/CD25/CD127/CD95/CD27 panel sorted naive, central memory, regulatory and stem cell-like memory CD4+ cells. Germline V CDR1 and CDR2: SGHRS, YFSETQ. This CDR3 contains 14 residues. J lost 7 bases, V lost 3 bases, and 5 bases had no gene match. Sequencing targeted expressed TCRB transcripts, as all isolated RNA had been reverse transcribed. There were approximately 3.7 million reads on average in the naive, central memory and regulatory T cell samples. Data came from immunoSEQ multiplex PCR; TCRdb stores just in-frame clones and leaves some out. The data contain about 170,000 clones, approximately 7.8% of them singletons. Remarks on this clone: Antigen specificity is unknown.

The sample was central memory CD4+ T cells from blood. The V call is TRBV5-1, the J call TRBJ2-7; TRBD1 agrees at 12 bases. This TCR was sampled from a middle-aged woman with type 1 diabetes. DNA of the CDR3: TGCGCCAGCAGCTCGGGACAGGGGGCATTGGAGCAGTACTTC. Residues: CASSSGQGALEQYF.